A selection of T cell receptor beta chains follows, all from one sample in a study of control samples from healthy donors and cancer patients. Data came from immunoSEQ multiplex PCR; TCRdb stores just in-frame clones and leaves some out. The repertoire holds more than 100,000 clones, with roughly nine tenths as singletons. The specimen sequenced was blood. These receptors came from a woman aged 18-29 years in good health. The CDR3 runs from the conserved cysteine through the conserved F or W. Fields, in order: J gene, clone size, V gene, D gene, CDR3 protein, CDR3 DNA. A D gene is named only where the DNA matches it firmly. Not all rows give a size; the values are once, few, many and, for expanded clones, a class.

>TRBJ1-4|once|TRBV5-6|.
CASSLVATNEKLFF
TGTGCCAGCAGCTTGGTTGCAACTAATGAAAAACTGTTTTTT
>TRBJ2-3|.|TRBV11-2|.
CASSSNRGVDTQYF
TGTGCCAGCAGCTCTAACCGCGGGGTGGATACGCAGTATTTT
>TRBJ2-7|.|TRBV5-6|.
CASSLVSAYEQYF
TGTGCCAGCAGCTTGGTGTCAGCCTACGAGCAGTACTTC
>TRBJ2-1|.|TRBV6-4|.
CASSDGGQSSYNEQFF
TGTGCCAGCAGTGACGGGGGCCAGAGCTCCTACAATGAGCAGTTCTTC
>TRBJ2-3|.|TRBV5-5|.
CASSPGRDTQYF
TGTGCCAGCAGTCCGGGCAGGGATACGCAGTATTTT
>TRBJ1-6|.|TRBV30|.
CAWNLFTGPGALHF
TGTGCCTGGAACCTTTTCACAGGGCCGGGGGCCCTCCACTTT
>TRBJ1-1|.|TRBV21-1|.
CASSNHPPWAFF
TGTGCCAGCAGCAACCACCCGCCTTGGGCTTTCTTT
>TRBJ2-3|.|TRBV7-2|.
CASSLAKGGTQYF
TGTGCCAGCAGCTTAGCGAAAGGAGGTACGCAGTATTTT
>TRBJ1-2|.|TRBV25-1|.
CASSESVGVNYGYTF
TGTGCCAGCAGTGAGTCTGTTGGGGTTAACTATGGCTACACCTTC
>TRBJ1-1|.|TRBV6-6|.
CASSSQIEAFF
TGTGCCAGCAGCTCACAGATTGAAGCTTTCTTT
>TRBJ1-4|once|TRBV5-5|.
CASSGWGTNLEKLFF
TGTGCCAGCAGCGGGTGGGGGACAAACCTTGAAAAACTGTTTTTT
>TRBJ2-3|.|TRBV19|.
CASSISPALLDTQYF
TGTGCCAGTAGTATTTCTCCAGCTTTGCTAGATACGCAGTATTTT
>TRBJ1-1|.|TRBV7-2|.
CASSLRTPWGTEAFF
TGTGCCAGCAGCCTCAGGACACCCTGGGGCACTGAAGCTTTCTTT
>TRBJ2-3|.|TRBV4-1|TRBD2
CASSQETSGRTQYF
TGCGCCAGCAGCCAAGAGACTAGCGGGAGAACGCAGTATTTT
>TRBJ2-1|once|TRBV2|.
CASSGGVLRDEQFF
TGTGCCAGCAGTGGGGGGGTCCTCCGGGATGAGCAGTTCTTC
>TRBJ2-1|.|TRBV7-2|TRBD2
CASSLGGGAGNNEQFF
TGTGCCAGCAGCTTAGGGGGGGGAGCGGGAAACAATGAGCAGTTCTTC
>TRBJ1-5|.|TRBV28|.
CASSSYRVDSNQPQHF
TGTGCCAGCAGTTCCTACAGGGTTGATAGCAATCAGCCCCAGCATTTT
>TRBJ2-5|.|TRBV5-1|TRBD2
CASSLPGLAGVGETQYF
TGCGCCAGCAGCCTCCCGGGACTAGCGGGAGTAGGAGAGACCCAGTACTTC
>TRBJ2-7|few|TRBV25-1|.
CASSGPGPIYEQYF
TGTGCCAGCAGTGGACCGGGACCGATCTACGAGCAGTACTTC
>TRBJ1-2|.|TRBV2|.
CASSEGQNGYTF
TGTGCCAGCAGTGAAGGACAGAATGGCTACACCTTC
>TRBJ2-7|.|TRBV6-5|.
CASSYVLPYEQYF
TGTGCCAGCAGTTACGTTTTGCCCTACGAGCAGTACTTC
>TRBJ1-2|once|TRBV2|TRBD1
CASSAGTGRTYGYTF
TGTGCCAGCAGTGCAGGGACAGGCCGGACCTATGGCTACACCTTC
>TRBJ1-2|.|TRBV28|.
CASRRQGLTNYGYTF
TGTGCCAGCAGGAGACAAGGATTAACTAACTATGGCTACACCTTC
>TRBJ1-4|.|TRBV3-1/TRBV3-2|TRBD1
CASSARGGNEKLFF
TGTGCCAGCAGCGCCAGGGGGGGTAATGAAAAACTGTTTTTT
>TRBJ2-7|.|TRBV7-2|.
CASTSGPGYEQYF
TGTGCCAGCACCTCGGGCCCCGGTTACGAGCAGTACTTC
>TRBJ2-1|.|TRBV29-1|.
CSSGSYEQFF
TGCAGCTCCGGGAGTTATGAGCAGTTCTTC
>TRBJ2-1|.|TRBV27|TRBD2
CASSTLAGSSYNEQFF
TGTGCCAGCAGTACCTTAGCGGGAAGCTCCTACAATGAGCAGTTCTTC